These T cell receptor beta chains were read from a single sample in a study of CD8+ T cells in alopecia areata. The data were produced by immunoSEQ multiplex PCR, yet TCRdb's version contains in-frame clones alone and is incomplete. This table has about 150,000 clones, about three fifths appearing once. The material was CD4+ T cells sorted from blood, obtained at week 0. These receptors were collected from a human donor with alopecia areata. CDR3s include the opening cysteine and the closing phenylalanine or tryptophan. The order of the fields is D gene, clone size, J gene, V gene, CDR3 protein, CDR3 DNA. A D gene is named only where the DNA matches it firmly. Clone size, where shown, is once, few, many, or a class for clones that have expanded.

d_call: -; clone_size: -; j_call: TRBJ1-1; v_call: TRBV25-1; cdr3_aa: CASSESGRDEAFF; cdr3_nt: TGTGCCAGCAGTGAATCAGGCAGAGATGAAGCTTTCTTT
d_call: -; clone_size: few; j_call: TRBJ1-1; v_call: TRBV7-9; cdr3_aa: CASSLAGEAFF; cdr3_nt: TGTGCCAGCAGCTTAGCTGGGGAAGCTTTCTTT
d_call: -; clone_size: -; j_call: TRBJ1-4; v_call: TRBV2; cdr3_aa: CAIRRATNEKLFF; cdr3_nt: TGTGCCATTAGGCGTGCAACTAATGAAAAACTGTTTTTT
d_call: -; clone_size: -; j_call: TRBJ1-2; v_call: TRBV29-1; cdr3_aa: CSVLAGHDYGYTF; cdr3_nt: TGCAGCGTCCTCGCCGGCCACGACTATGGCTACACCTTC
d_call: -; clone_size: few; j_call: TRBJ2-5; v_call: TRBV11-1; cdr3_aa: CASSLSREETQYF; cdr3_nt: TGTGCCAGCAGCTTATCGCGGGAAGAGACCCAGTACTTC
d_call: -; clone_size: -; j_call: TRBJ2-7; v_call: TRBV27; cdr3_aa: CASSLSIASSYEQYF; cdr3_nt: TGTGCCAGCAGTTTATCGATAGCAAGCTCCTACGAGCAGTACTTC
d_call: -; clone_size: -; j_call: TRBJ1-2; v_call: TRBV29-1; cdr3_aa: CSARGTNYGYTF; cdr3_nt: TGCAGCGCCCGTGGCACTAACTATGGCTACACCTTC
d_call: TRBD1; clone_size: -; j_call: TRBJ2-7; v_call: TRBV2; cdr3_aa: CASSEETGNEQYF; cdr3_nt: TGTGCCAGCAGTGAAGAGACAGGGAACGAGCAGTACTTC
d_call: -; clone_size: -; j_call: TRBJ2-2; v_call: TRBV2; cdr3_aa: CASSEEGTWTGELFF; cdr3_nt: TGTGCCAGCAGTGAAGAGGGGACGTGGACCGGGGAGCTGTTTTTT
d_call: -; clone_size: -; j_call: TRBJ2-7; v_call: TRBV5-4; cdr3_aa: CASTDRDAGGWEQYF; cdr3_nt: TGTGCCAGCACCGATCGGGACGCCGGAGGTTGGGAGCAGTACTTC
d_call: -; clone_size: few; j_call: TRBJ2-1; v_call: TRBV7-9; cdr3_aa: CASSPQSYNEQFF; cdr3_nt: TGTGCCAGCAGCCCCCAGTCCTACAATGAGCAGTTCTTC
d_call: TRBD2; clone_size: -; j_call: TRBJ2-5; v_call: TRBV18; cdr3_aa: CASSPPPGGETQYF; cdr3_nt: TGTGCCAGCTCACCACCACCGGGAGGGGAGACCCAGTACTTC
d_call: -; clone_size: -; j_call: TRBJ2-6; v_call: TRBV4-3; cdr3_aa: CASSQAPSGANVLTF; cdr3_nt: TGCGCCAGCAGCCAAGCTCCATCTGGGGCCAACGTCCTGACTTTC
d_call: -; clone_size: -; j_call: TRBJ1-2; v_call: TRBV29-1; cdr3_aa: CSVEVTAYGYTF; cdr3_nt: TGCAGCGTTGAAGTTACAGCTTATGGCTACACCTTC
d_call: -; clone_size: few; j_call: TRBJ1-4; v_call: TRBV30; cdr3_aa: CAWTQDEKLFF; cdr3_nt: TGTGCCTGGACTCAAGATGAAAAACTGTTTTTT
d_call: -; clone_size: -; j_call: TRBJ1-6; v_call: TRBV11-3; cdr3_aa: CASSFGGYNSPLHF; cdr3_nt: TGTGCCAGCAGCTTCGGGGGTTATAATTCACCCCTCCACTTT
d_call: TRBD1; clone_size: -; j_call: TRBJ1-1; v_call: TRBV5-6; cdr3_aa: CASSPMGRQGRTEAFF; cdr3_nt: TGTGCCAGCAGCCCGATGGGAAGACAGGGAAGGACTGAAGCTTTCTTT
d_call: -; clone_size: -; j_call: TRBJ2-7; v_call: TRBV7-2; cdr3_aa: CASSLAQGPYEQYF; cdr3_nt: TGTGCCAGCAGCTTAGCGCAGGGGCCCTACGAGCAGTACTTC
d_call: -; clone_size: -; j_call: TRBJ2-3; v_call: TRBV4-2; cdr3_aa: CASSQVGTDTQYF; cdr3_nt: TGTGCCAGCAGCCAAGTCGGGACAGATACGCAGTATTTT
d_call: -; clone_size: few; j_call: TRBJ2-5; v_call: TRBV19; cdr3_aa: CASSARDAQETQYF; cdr3_nt: TGTGCCAGTAGTGCGAGGGACGCTCAAGAGACCCAGTACTTC
d_call: -; clone_size: -; j_call: TRBJ2-7; v_call: TRBV15; cdr3_aa: CATSSRAGGYEQYF; cdr3_nt: TGTGCCACCAGCTCGAGGGCTGGGGGCTACGAGCAGTACTTC
d_call: TRBD2; clone_size: -; j_call: TRBJ2-1; v_call: TRBV9; cdr3_aa: CASSVYPSAGGNYNEQFF; cdr3_nt: TGTGCCAGCAGCGTCTACCCAAGTGCGGGGGGTAACTACAATGAGCAGTTCTTC
d_call: -; clone_size: -; j_call: TRBJ1-2; v_call: TRBV5-1; cdr3_aa: CASSLGPMNYGYTF; cdr3_nt: TGCGCCAGCAGCTTGGGACCGATGAACTATGGCTACACCTTC
d_call: TRBD1; clone_size: few; j_call: TRBJ1-1; v_call: TRBV7-9; cdr3_aa: CASSSPLGQGNTEAFF; cdr3_nt: TGTGCCAGCAGCTCCCCTTTGGGACAGGGGAACACTGAAGCTTTCTTT
d_call: TRBD1; clone_size: -; j_call: TRBJ2-3; v_call: TRBV7-9; cdr3_aa: CASSLRDRPLQDTQYF; cdr3_nt: TGTGCCAGCAGCTTGAGGGACAGGCCTCTTCAGGATACGCAGTATTTT
d_call: -; clone_size: few; j_call: TRBJ1-1; v_call: TRBV29-1; cdr3_aa: CSVTLQGLTEAFF; cdr3_nt: TGCAGCGTTACCCTACAGGGACTCACTGAAGCTTTCTTT
d_call: -; clone_size: -; j_call: TRBJ1-2; v_call: TRBV12-5; cdr3_aa: CASGLPGAGYTF; cdr3_nt: TGTGCTAGTGGTTTGCCCGGGGCGGGCTACACCTTC
d_call: TRBD1; clone_size: -; j_call: TRBJ2-7; v_call: TRBV4-1; cdr3_aa: CASSQDGQGTDEQYF; cdr3_nt: TGCGCCAGCAGCCAAGATGGACAGGGAACGGACGAGCAGTACTTC
d_call: TRBD1; clone_size: -; j_call: TRBJ1-5; v_call: TRBV18; cdr3_aa: CASSPPNRGLTSGNQPQHF; cdr3_nt: TGTGCCAGCTCACCACCGAACAGGGGCCTCACAAGTGGCAATCAGCCCCAGCATTTT
d_call: -; clone_size: -; j_call: TRBJ2-2; v_call: TRBV27; cdr3_aa: CASSPSLVGTGELFF; cdr3_nt: TGTGCCAGCAGCCCCTCGTTGGTCGGCACCGGGGAGCTGTTTTTT
d_call: -; clone_size: few; j_call: TRBJ2-7; v_call: TRBV11-2; cdr3_aa: CASSLAISSYEQYF; cdr3_nt: TGTGCCAGCAGCTTAGCTATAAGCTCCTACGAGCAGTACTTC
d_call: TRBD2; clone_size: few; j_call: TRBJ2-1; v_call: TRBV30; cdr3_aa: CAWARGGPYNEQFF; cdr3_nt: TGTGCCTGGGCTCGGGGGGGACCCTACAATGAGCAGTTCTTC
d_call: -; clone_size: -; j_call: TRBJ1-6; v_call: TRBV27; cdr3_aa: CASTFRAGLNSPLHF; cdr3_nt: TGTGCCAGCACCTTTAGGGCCGGACTTAATTCACCCCTCCACTTT
d_call: TRBD2; clone_size: -; j_call: TRBJ2-1; v_call: TRBV30; cdr3_aa: CACPAGGQANEQFF; cdr3_nt: TGTGCCTGCCCAGCGGGGGGGCAGGCGAATGAGCAGTTCTTC
d_call: TRBD1; clone_size: -; j_call: TRBJ1-6; v_call: TRBV27; cdr3_aa: CASSLGQARSSYNSPLHF; cdr3_nt: TGTGCCAGCAGTCTAGGACAGGCCAGGAGCTCCTATAATTCACCCCTCCACTTT
d_call: -; clone_size: -; j_call: TRBJ1-1; v_call: TRBV30; cdr3_aa: CAWSPMGTRNTEAFF; cdr3_nt: TGTGCCTGGAGTCCCATGGGGACCCGGAACACTGAAGCTTTCTTT
d_call: -; clone_size: -; j_call: TRBJ1-4; v_call: TRBV30; cdr3_aa: CAWSVTAKLFF; cdr3_nt: TGTGCCTGGAGTGTAACGGCAAAACTGTTTTTT
d_call: TRBD2; clone_size: -; j_call: TRBJ2-4; v_call: TRBV20-1; cdr3_aa: CSASLGGQYF; cdr3_nt: TGCAGTGCATCACTCGGGGGGCAGTACTTC
d_call: TRBD1; clone_size: few; j_call: TRBJ1-4; v_call: TRBV7-9; cdr3_aa: CASSSGQGALNEKLFF; cdr3_nt: TGTGCCAGCAGTTCGGGACAGGGGGCCCTGAATGAAAAACTGTTTTTT
d_call: TRBD1; clone_size: -; j_call: TRBJ1-5; v_call: TRBV6-5; cdr3_aa: CASRPGQGSNQPQHF; cdr3_nt: TGTGCCAGCAGACCGGGACAGGGAAGCAATCAGCCCCAGCATTTT
d_call: -; clone_size: -; j_call: TRBJ1-2; v_call: TRBV4-3; cdr3_aa: CASSQVELGRVYGYTF; cdr3_nt: TGCGCCAGCAGCCAAGTAGAGCTGGGCAGGGTATATGGCTACACCTTC
d_call: -; clone_size: -; j_call: TRBJ1-1; v_call: TRBV29-1; cdr3_aa: CSVAPRSKNTEAFF; cdr3_nt: TGCAGCGTTGCCCCCCGGAGTAAAAACACTGAAGCTTTCTTT
d_call: -; clone_size: -; j_call: TRBJ1-1; v_call: TRBV19; cdr3_aa: CASIPFGGSAFF; cdr3_nt: TGTGCCAGTATCCCGTTTGGAGGGTCTGCTTTCTTT
d_call: -; clone_size: -; j_call: TRBJ1-5; v_call: TRBV6-5; cdr3_aa: CASSYRGGGQPQHF; cdr3_nt: TGTGCCAGCAGTTACCGAGGGGGTGGTCAGCCCCAGCATTTT
d_call: -; clone_size: -; j_call: TRBJ2-1; v_call: TRBV7-9; cdr3_aa: CASSFQVRRNEQFF; cdr3_nt: TGTGCCAGCAGCTTCCAGGTTAGGCGCAATGAGCAGTTCTTC
d_call: TRBD1; clone_size: -; j_call: TRBJ1-6; v_call: TRBV4-1; cdr3_aa: CASSQQTGMHNSPLHF; cdr3_nt: TGCGCCAGCAGTCAACAGACAGGGATGCATAATTCACCCCTCCACTTT
d_call: TRBD1; clone_size: few; j_call: TRBJ1-1; v_call: TRBV5-1; cdr3_aa: CASLTLDRPLGAEAFF; cdr3_nt: TGCGCCAGCCTTACTCTGGACAGGCCGCTTGGGGCTGAAGCTTTCTTT
d_call: TRBD1; clone_size: -; j_call: TRBJ1-2; v_call: TRBV27; cdr3_aa: CASSKRTGVDYGYTF; cdr3_nt: TGTGCCAGCAGTAAAAGGACAGGGGTTGACTATGGCTACACCTTC
d_call: -; clone_size: -; j_call: TRBJ2-3; v_call: TRBV30; cdr3_aa: CAWGTDTQYF; cdr3_nt: TGTGCCTGGGGAACAGATACGCAGTATTTT
d_call: -; clone_size: -; j_call: TRBJ1-1; v_call: TRBV29-1; cdr3_aa: CSVASSIEAFF; cdr3_nt: TGCAGCGTTGCCAGCTCAATTGAAGCTTTCTTT
d_call: -; clone_size: -; j_call: TRBJ2-7; v_call: TRBV7-9; cdr3_aa: CASSVGHDYEQYF; cdr3_nt: TGTGCCAGCAGCGTCGGACACGACTACGAGCAGTACTTC
d_call: -; clone_size: -; j_call: TRBJ2-3; v_call: TRBV4-3; cdr3_aa: CASSQDHTSTDTQYF; cdr3_nt: TGCGCCAGCAGCCAGGATCACACGAGCACAGATACGCAGTATTTT
d_call: -; clone_size: few; j_call: TRBJ2-5; v_call: TRBV15; cdr3_aa: CATNSGIGETQYF; cdr3_nt: TGTGCCACCAACTCGGGTATAGGGGAGACCCAGTACTTC
d_call: -; clone_size: -; j_call: TRBJ2-3; v_call: TRBV7-8; cdr3_aa: CASRPGLLQSDTQYF; cdr3_nt: TGTGCCAGCAGACCGGGGCTCCTCCAGTCAGATACGCAGTATTTT
d_call: -; clone_size: -; j_call: TRBJ2-3; v_call: TRBV18; cdr3_aa: CASSPYVSPDTQYF; cdr3_nt: TGTGCCAGCTCACCGTATGTCTCCCCAGATACGCAGTATTTT
d_call: TRBD1; clone_size: -; j_call: TRBJ1-6; v_call: TRBV15; cdr3_aa: CATSRARTGDSPLHF; cdr3_nt: TGTGCCACCAGCAGAGCTAGGACAGGGGATTCACCCCTCCACTTT
d_call: -; clone_size: -; j_call: TRBJ2-5; v_call: TRBV30; cdr3_aa: CAWSASGRQETQYF; cdr3_nt: TGTGCCTGGAGTGCATCGGGGCGACAAGAGACCCAGTACTTC
d_call: -; clone_size: -; j_call: TRBJ2-5; v_call: TRBV18; cdr3_aa: CASSPQGETQYF; cdr3_nt: TGTGCCAGCTCACCACAGGGAGAGACCCAGTACTTC
d_call: -; clone_size: -; j_call: TRBJ2-2; v_call: TRBV30; cdr3_aa: CAGARTTNTGELFF; cdr3_nt: TGTGCAGGGGCGCGGACTACGAACACCGGGGAGCTGTTTTTT
d_call: -; clone_size: -; j_call: TRBJ2-2; v_call: TRBV15; cdr3_aa: CATRFRGELFF; cdr3_nt: TGTGCCACCCGATTTCGGGGGGAGCTGTTTTTT